These 8 T cell receptor beta chains were sequenced from one sample in a study of cytotoxic CD8 clonotypes in ibrutinib-treated CLL. Generated by immunoSEQ multiplex PCR, the TCRdb table keeps only in-frame clones and is missing some. The table lists about 330,000 clones, roughly 71% of them singletons, with about 5.9% in the top ten. The sequenced sample was PBMCs, obtained after 36 months of ibrutinib treatment. The receptor set was obtained from a human donor with chronic lymphocytic leukemia.

CDR3 sequence: CASSPRRGAQETQYF. For the CDR3, the DNA is TGTGCCAGCAGCCCTCGGCGGGGGGCCCAAGAGACCCAGTACTTC. J is TRBJ2-5 and V is TRBV6-6; 8 bases map to TRBD2. From germline, CDR1 is MNHNY and CDR2 SVGAGI (reference sequence). V shed 6 bases and J 1 base; nucleotides not matched to a gene: 7. CDR3 length equals 15 residues.

V is TRBV11-2 and J is TRBJ2-3; the match to TRBD2 covers 7 bases. With 1 base clipped from V and 9 bases from J, the junction kept 7 bases outside the gene matches. Germline V gene data show CDR1 as SGHAT and CDR2 as FQNNGV. The CDR3 has 14 residues. The CDR3 region is CASSLAPAGGTQYF. CDR3 bases: TGTGCCAGCAGCTTAGCACCGGCCGGGGGGACGCAGTATTTT.

The rearrangement uses TRBV11-1 and TRBJ1-2; 9 bases fit TRBD1. Germline V gives CDR1 SGHAT, CDR2 FQDESV (reference sequence). The V and J ends lost 5 bases and 2 bases, in that order; junction bases with no gene match: 3. The CDR3 length is 14 residues. The CDR3 loop reads CASSRDRENYGYTF. DNA for the CDR3: TGTGCCAGCAGCCGGGACAGGGAAAACTATGGCTACACCTTC.

This chain connects TRBV13 to TRBJ2-3; TRBD2 matches at 7 bases. V lost 7 bases to trimming and J lost 1 base; unmatched junction nucleotides: 5. Germline assignment: CDR1 PRHDT and CDR2 FYEKMQ (reference sequence). The CDR3 covers 14 residues. DNA of the CDR3: TGTGCCAGCAAAGCGGGATTGGGCACAGATACGCAGTATTTT. Translating it yields CASKAGLGTDTQYF.

This clone was recorded a few times. The chain joins TRBV9 to TRBJ1-3; perhaps TRBD1 as D (5 bases). Germline loops: CDR1 SGDLS, CDR2 YYNGEE. Trimming stripped 3 bases from V and 0 bases from J, with 13 bases between. CDR3 size: 16 residues. The CDR3 reads CASSASPGGSGNTIYF. For the CDR3, the DNA is TGTGCCAGCAGCGCCTCCCCGGGGGGCTCTGGAAACACCATATATTTT.

This clone has a single count. The chain combines TRBV11-2 with TRBJ1-4, with D possibly being TRBD1 (6 bases). This CDR3 has 15 amino acids. Germline CDR1 is SGHAT and CDR2 is FQNNGV. With 0 bases removed from V and 4 bases from J, the gap between germline ends came to 9 bases. The CDR3 coding sequence is TGTGCCAGCAGCTTAGAGGACAGCCGTAATGAAAAACTGTTTTTT. Protein sequence: CASSLEDSRNEKLFF.

The sample holds a few counts of this clone. The chain carries TRBV18 and TRBJ2-7, with D possibly TRBD1 on 6 matching bases. The CDR3 consists of 14 residues. Germline values: CDR1 KGHSH, CDR2 LQKENI. Between the trimmed V and J ends, which lost 3 bases and 0 bases, there was a span of 9 bases. The CDR3 loop reads CASSPGQSSYEQYF. CDR3 bases: TGTGCCAGCTCACCCGGACAGAGCTCCTACGAGCAGTACTTC.

The genes are TRBV7-3 and TRBJ1-1; unclear D gene. Trimming removed 6 bases from V and 7 bases from J, with 15 bases in between. This CDR3 has 13 residues. CDR1 is SGHTA and CDR2 is FQGTGA in the germline V gene. The CDR3 nucleotides read TGTGCCAGCAGTTCAGAAGGGTTGCTTGAAGCTTTCTTT. Protein sequence: CASSSEGLLEAFF. The variable domain in full, with the rest retrieved from reference TRBV7-3 and TRBJ1-1, is GAGVSQTPSNKVTEKGKYVELRCDPISGHTALYWYRQSLGQGPEFLIYFQGTGAADDSGLPNDRFFAVRPEGSVSTLKIQRTERGDSAVYLCASSSEGLLEAFFGQGTRLTVV.